A selection of T cell receptor beta chains follows, all from one sample in a study of T-cell memory formation after mild COVID-19. TCRdb processed the 5' RACE reads anew with MiXCR; each CDR3 protein has one entry. This table holds roughly 480,000 distinct CDR3 sequences, roughly 25% found once. Sequencing used PBMCs or a T cell subset sorted from them (not recorded which). Every receptor here comes from an adult woman who had mild COVID-19 (a few samples of this study predate the infection). Cell type and time point are not known. Both conserved end residues are part of each CDR3. A D gene is named only where the DNA matches it firmly. Rows give clone size only sometimes, using once, few, many, or a class for an expanded clone.

TRBV5-1,NA,TRBJ1-4,few,CASSLDGDATNEKLFF,TGCGCCAGCAGCTTGGACGGGGATGCAACTAATGAAAAACTGTTTTTT
TRBV9,NA,TRBJ2-5,few,CASSVARGETQYF,TGTGCCAGCAGCGTAGCTCGAGGCGAGACCCAGTACTTC
TRBV6-5,NA,TRBJ1-5,NA,CASSYYREGQPQHF,TGTGCCAGCAGTTACTACAGGGAGGGTCAGCCCCAGCATTTT
TRBV9,TRBD1,TRBJ2-7,NA,CASSVFDRGEEQYF,TGTGCCAGCAGCGTCTTCGACAGGGGTGAAGAGCAGTACTTC
TRBV7-2,NA,TRBJ1-1,few,CASSSHRNTEAFF,TGTGCCAGCAGCTCCCATCGGAACACTGAAGCTTTCTTT
TRBV6-5,NA,TRBJ2-2,NA,CASRPLGVTGELFF,TGTGCCAGCAGACCCCTAGGGGTTACCGGGGAGCTGTTTTTT
TRBV30,TRBD2,TRBJ2-1,NA,CAWEAGGPNEQFF,TGTGCCTGGGAAGCGGGAGGGCCGAATGAGCAGTTCTTC
TRBV3-1,NA,TRBJ2-1,few,CASSLFMGGLKQFF,TGTGCCAGCAGCCTGTTTATGGGGGGGCTAAAGCAGTTCTTC
TRBV5-1,TRBD2,TRBJ2-3,many,CASSGGLAGGMAGTDTQYF,TGCGCCAGCAGCGGCGGACTAGCGGGAGGAATGGCGGGGACAGATACGCAGTATTTT
TRBV7-6,NA,TRBJ2-7,NA,CASSSRRVGGEQYF,TGTGCCAGCAGCTCCCGGCGGGTAGGTGGCGAGCAGTACTTC
TRBV2,NA,TRBJ2-3,NA,CASSRGDYGTDTQYF,TGTGCCAGCAGCCGAGGAGACTATGGCACAGATACGCAGTATTTT
TRBV7-9,TRBD1,TRBJ1-1,few,CASSFPGQGIFSPEAFF,TGTGCCAGCAGCTTTCCGGGACAGGGGATATTTTCGCCTGAAGCTTTCTTT
TRBV7-9,NA,TRBJ1-5,few,CASSPLSNQPQHF,TGTGCCAGCAGCCCTCTTAGCAATCAGCCCCAGCATTTT
TRBV12-3/TRBV12-4,NA,TRBJ1-3,many,CASSLSGSGNTIYF,TGTGCCAGCAGCTTATCGGGCTCTGGAAACACCATATATTTT
TRBV15,NA,TRBJ2-7,few,CATSREWGYEQYF,TGTGCCACCAGCAGAGAGTGGGGTTACGAGCAGTACTTC
TRBV29-1,NA,TRBJ1-2,few,CSVVGGIDYGYTF,TGCAGCGTTGTAGGAGGGATAGACTATGGCTACACCTTC
TRBV5-1,NA,TRBJ2-2,few,CASSLPRGDTGELFF,TGCGCCAGCAGCTTGCCCAGGGGGGACACCGGGGAGCTGTTTTTT
TRBV7-9,NA,TRBJ2-7,few,CASSLGPLGEQYF,TGTGCCAGCAGCTTAGGGCCCCTCGGGGAGCAGTACTTC
TRBV3-1,NA,TRBJ2-7,NA,CASSQWGYEQYF,TGTGCCAGCAGCCAATGGGGTTACGAGCAGTACTTC
TRBV27,NA,TRBJ2-1,NA,CASMSWGGGISYNEQFF,TGTGCCAGCATGTCTTGGGGAGGGGGGATCTCCTACAATGAGCAGTTCTTC
TRBV29-1,TRBD1,TRBJ1-1,NA,CSAALPGTGGRKAFF,TGCAGCGCTGCTCTCCCCGGGACAGGGGGCCGAAAAGCTTTCTTT
TRBV4-2,TRBD2,TRBJ2-7,few,CASSQNQFSGRGSYEQYF,TGTGCCAGCAGCCAGAACCAATTTAGCGGGAGAGGCTCCTACGAGCAGTACTTC
TRBV15,TRBD1,TRBJ2-3,NA,CATSRGSQGVDTQYF,TGTGCCACCAGCAGGGGAAGCCAGGGGGTAGATACGCAGTATTTT
TRBV27,NA,TRBJ2-5,NA,CASSPPPGYQETQYF,TGTGCCAGCAGTCCCCCCCCTGGGTACCAAGAGACCCAGTACTTC
TRBV7-9,TRBD2,TRBJ2-2,NA,CASRPGGLAATGELFF,TGTGCCAGCAGACCAGGGGGACTAGCGGCCACCGGGGAGCTGTTTTTT
TRBV20-1,NA,TRBJ1-2,NA,CSARGRSGSYGYTF,TGCAGTGCTAGAGGAAGGAGCGGGAGCTATGGCTACACCTTC
TRBV30,NA,TRBJ1-2,few,CACPGAANYGYTF,TGTGCCTGCCCCGGGGCTGCTAACTATGGCTACACCTTC
TRBV15,NA,TRBJ2-1,few,CATSSASGDEQFF,TGTGCCACCAGCAGCGCCTCCGGGGATGAGCAGTTCTTC
TRBV7-9,TRBD2,TRBJ2-5,few,CASSFASGEETQYF,TGTGCCAGCAGCTTCGCTAGCGGGGAAGAGACCCAGTACTTC
TRBV3-1,TRBD2,TRBJ2-3,many,CASSQTSGTDTQYF,TGTGCCAGCAGCCAAACTAGCGGCACAGATACGCAGTATTTT
TRBV11-3,TRBD2,TRBJ2-3,few,CASSPGTTVADTQYF,TGTGCCAGCAGCCCTGGGACTACAGTAGCAGATACGCAGTATTTT
TRBV4-1,TRBD2,TRBJ2-5,few,CASSHERTSGRETQYF,TGCGCCAGCAGCCACGAACGGACTAGCGGGAGAGAGACCCAGTACTTC